This T cell receptor (beta chain) was identified in a study of shared clonotypes between healthy human individuals. Study-wide results and limits: Shared across a few donors were 4% to 5% of the naive CD4 clonotypes.

In regard to this clone: Antigen specificity is unknown.

TCRdb's table, derived via immunoSEQ multiplex PCR, lists solely in-frame clones and lacks some. The sample lists roughly 1,100,000 clones, about 75% occurring once. The specimen was memory CD4+ T cells sorted from blood. Stated subset: CD45RA-negative fraction. The receptor was derived from a man aged 18 to 30 in good health.

The CDR3 protein is CASSLRGGSYNSPLHF. CDR3 nucleotides: TGTGCCAGCAGTTTAAGGGGGGGCTCCTATAATTCACCCCTCCACTTT. This rearrangement joins TRBV28 to TRBJ1-6; a weak D match, TRBD1 (6 bases). CDR1 is MDHEN, CDR2 SYDVKM, per germline. Trimming left V 2 bases short and J 0 bases short, with 8 bases between. The CDR3 has 16 amino acids.